These 22 T cell receptor beta chains originate from one sample sequenced in a study of cytomegalovirus exposure and HLA in healthy donors. Primers: 60 Vbeta forward and 13 Jbeta reverse. TCRdb's table, derived via immunoSEQ multiplex PCR, lists solely in-frame clones and lacks some. The table has around 130,000 clones, just under 80% seen once. Specimen: PBMCs. The receptor source for this set is a woman aged 18-29 years in good health and CMV-seronegative.

This clone was observed a single time. V gene TRBV2 combines with J gene TRBJ1-3; TRBD1 might be the D (5 bases). Trimming removed 7 bases at V and 0 bases at J, with 13 bases between. Germline lookup yields CDR1 SNHLY and CDR2 FYNNEI. This CDR3 contains 15 residues. The CDR3 bases are TGTGCCAGCACCCTGCAGGGAGGCTCTGGAAACACCATATATTTT. This translates into CASTLQGGSGNTIYF.

The rearrangement links TRBV5-1 to TRBJ1-1; no definite D call. Germline lookup yields CDR1 SGHRS and CDR2 YFSETQ. The CDR3 covers 15 residues. Trimming shortened V by 0 bases and J by 5 bases, and 14 bases separated the two germline ends. This CDR3 reads CASSLALVAKTEAFF. The CDR3 nucleotides read TGCGCCAGCAGCTTGGCGCTAGTGGCGAAAACTGAAGCTTTCTTT.

V and J are TRBV14 and TRBJ1-1; D uncertain. This CDR3 contains 13 residues. The V gene lost 5 bases and the J gene lost 4 bases, with 11 bases spanning the gap. Germline V gene lookup returns CDR1 SGHDN and CDR2 FVKESK. CDR3 coding DNA: TGTGCCAGCAGCTCTTTCGCGGCCACTGAAGCTTTCTTT. It encodes CASSSFAATEAFF.

The chain employs TRBV11-2 and TRBJ2-7, with TRBD1 matching over 9 bases. V dropped 6 bases and J dropped 6; count of bases not matched to a gene: 9. The CDR3 sequence is 14 residues long. Germline-derived CDR1 and CDR2 are SGHAT and FQNNGV. The CDR3 is CASRSTGGTSEQYF. As DNA, the CDR3 is TGTGCCAGCAGGTCGACAGGGGGGACCTCCGAGCAGTACTTC.

The rearrangement uses TRBV2 and TRBJ1-5, with 7 bases matching TRBD1. The germline CDR1 and CDR2 sequences are SNHLY and FYNNEI. Trimming took 3 bases from V and 7 from J; bases not matched to a gene: 6. The CDR3 length is 14 residues. The CDR3 loop is CASSEDRREQPQHF. The DNA of the CDR3 is TGTGCCAGCAGTGAGGACAGGAGGGAACAGCCCCAGCATTTT.

Comment on this clone: Its ends do not fully match the called genes, so a read error is possible. The chain combines TRBV5-1 with TRBJ2-5; perhaps TRBD2 as D (5 bases). CDR1 and CDR2 from the germline V gene are SGHRS and YFSETQ. This CDR3 is 15 amino acids long. The CDR3 region has the DNA TGCGCCAGCAGTTTGGCCTCAACTAGAGCCGAGACCCAGTACTTC. Residues: CASSLASTRAETQYF.

This chain connects TRBV5-1 to TRBJ2-7; unclear D gene. Trimming removed 0 bases at V and 7 bases at J, with 17 bases between. The germline gives CDR1 SGHRS, CDR2 YFSETQ. The CDR3 consists of 15 residues. CDR3 region: CASSLAASKAREQYF. The CDR3 DNA sequence: TGCGCCAGCAGCTTGGCTGCATCTAAAGCAAGAGAGCAGTACTTC. Together with reference TRBV5-1 and TRBJ2-7, the CDR3 gives the full variable domain: KAGVTQTPRYLIKTRGQQVTLSCSPISGHRSVSWYQQTPGQGLQFLFEYFSETQRNKGNFPGRFSGRQFSNSRSEMNVSTLELGDSALYLCASSLAASKAREQYFGPGTRLTVT.

The gene calls are TRBV5-1 and TRBJ1-1; TRBD1 agrees at 8 bases. Germline V gives CDR1 SGHRS, CDR2 YFSETQ. V lost 4 bases and J lost 5; bases outside the gene matches: 7. CDR3 length: 14 residues. CDR3 sequence: CASSTPRQGTEAFF. The CDR3 nucleotides read TGCGCCAGCAGCACCCCTCGACAGGGGACTGAAGCTTTCTTT.

Only a few counts were recorded for this clone. V is TRBV29-1 and J is TRBJ2-2, with D perhaps matching TRBD2 (7 bases). CDR3 size: 14 residues. Deletions cut 7 bases from V and 5 bases from J, with 17 bases between. Germline V gene data show CDR1 as SQVTM and CDR2 as ANQGSEA. CDR3 in amino acids: CSASRGRGTGELFF. The DNA for the CDR3 is TGCAGCGCCTCTAGGGGGAGGGGTACCGGGGAGCTGTTTTTT.

The V and J genes are TRBV6-5 and TRBJ2-2; tentatively, D is TRBD1 (5 bases). Trimming stripped 5 bases from V and 6 bases from J, with 13 bases between. Germline V gene data show CDR1 as MNHEY and CDR2 as SVGAGI. The CDR3 contains 14 residues. The CDR3 is CASSTTDRPGELFF. CDR3 DNA sequence: TGTGCCAGCAGTACGACTGACAGACCCGGGGAGCTGTTTTTT.

V and J are TRBV2 and TRBJ2-1, with D unclear. V gave up 1 base and J gave up 7 bases, with 5 bases separating them. The CDR3 spans 12 residues. CDR1 is SNHLY, CDR2 FYNNEI, per germline. The CDR3 nucleotides read TGTGCCAGCAGTGAAGATAGAAATGAGCAGTTCTTC. Its protein is CASSEDRNEQFF. Combining the CDR3 with reference TRBV2 and TRBJ2-1 gives the whole variable domain EPEVTQTPSHQVTQMGQEVILRCVPISNHLYFYWYRQILGQKVEFLVSFYNNEISEKSEIFDDQFSVERPDGSNFTLKIRSTKLEDSAMYFCASSEDRNEQFFGPGTRLTVL.

This rearrangement joins TRBV15 to TRBJ1-5; no firm D call. Trimming removed 0 bases at V and 0 bases at J, with 12 bases between. The CDR3 sequence is 17 residues long. Germline CDR1 reads LNHNV; CDR2 reads YYDKDF (reference sequence). CDR3 in DNA: TGTGCCACCAGCAGAGATCTAGGCGTCTATAGCAATCAGCCCCAGCATTTT. Translated, it gives CATSRDLGVYSNQPQHF.

This chain uses TRBV6-1 with TRBJ1-1; no firm D call. V was shortened by 7 bases and J by 1 base, with 10 bases between the two germline ends. The V gene's germline CDR1 is MNHNS and CDR2 SASEGT. This CDR3 has 13 amino acids. CDR3 amino acids: CASMLGRNTEAFF. DNA for the CDR3: TGTGCCAGCATGTTGGGCAGGAACACTGAAGCTTTCTTT.

This clone has a handful of counts. The chain has TRBV7-9 and TRBJ1-3, with 8 bases aligning to TRBD1. Germline V gives CDR1 SEHNR, CDR2 FQNEAQ (reference sequence). The CDR3 is made up of 16 amino acids. With 0 bases clipped from V and 1 base from J, the junction kept 2 bases outside the gene matches. This chain's CDR3 is CASSLAQGASGNTIYF. CDR3 coding DNA: TGTGCCAGCAGCTTAGCCCAGGGGGCTTCTGGAAACACCATATATTTT.

Remarks on this clone: The junction departs from germline at one end; a sequencing error may be responsible. The chain links TRBV10-1 to TRBJ2-1; possibly TRBD1 or TRBD2 for D (5 bases each). Germline CDR1 is WNHNN and CDR2 is SYGVQD (reference sequence). There are 14 residues in the CDR3. CDR3 residues: CASIEGPQGNEQFF. CDR3 bases: TGCGCCAGCATTGAGGGGCCCCAGGGCAATGAGCAGTTCTTC.

The V call is TRBV18, the J call TRBJ1-2; 7 bases match TRBD1. The V gene's germline CDR1 is KGHSH and CDR2 LQKENI. The CDR3 length is 14 residues. Trimming removed 6 bases from V and 8 bases from J; junction bases left unmatched: 12. The CDR3 DNA reads as TGTGCCAGCTCTTCGTTAACAGGGGCCCGCGGCTACACCTTC. This codes for CASSSLTGARGYTF.

The chain joins TRBV4-1 to TRBJ1-2; 7 bases map to TRBD1. Germline V lookup: CDR1 MGHRA, CDR2 YSYEKL. V lost 4 bases and J lost 3; bases outside the gene matches: 8. The CDR3 extends over 15 amino acids. The CDR3 spells CASSLTGQGDYGYTF. DNA of the CDR3: TGCGCCAGCAGCCTGACAGGGCAGGGAGACTATGGCTACACCTTC.

The V call is TRBV6-4, the J call TRBJ1-6; D unresolved. CDR3 size: 14 residues. V lost 4 bases to trimming and J lost 5 bases, with 9 bases between them. CDR1 and CDR2 from the germline V gene are MRHNA and SNTAGT. The CDR3 region is CASSATGDNSPLHF. The CDR3 region has the DNA TGTGCCAGCAGTGCCACCGGGGATAATTCACCCCTCCACTTT.

The rearrangement uses TRBV29-1 and TRBJ2-5; 11 nucleotides align to TRBD2. This CDR3 comprises 15 residues. The trim removed 6 bases at V and 2 bases at J, leaving 8 bases unmatched. Germline CDR1 reads SQVTM; CDR2 reads ANQGSEA. CDR3 region: CSVGETSGVQETQYF. The CDR3 DNA reads TGCAGCGTGGGAGAGACTAGCGGGGTACAAGAGACCCAGTACTTC.

This clone showed up just a few times. This chain links TRBV13 with TRBJ2-3; 7 bases line up with TRBD2. Trimming took 3 bases from V and 0 from J; bases not matched to a gene: 0. The length of the CDR3 is 14 residues. Germline V gene data show CDR1 as PRHDT and CDR2 as FYEKMQ (reference sequence). The CDR3 sequence: CASSFSGSTDTQYF. In nucleotides, the CDR3 is TGTGCCAGCAGCTTTAGCGGGAGCACAGATACGCAGTATTTT.

This chain links TRBV29-1 with TRBJ1-3, with 9 bases matching TRBD1. Germline CDR1 is SQVTM and CDR2 is ANQGSEA. V dropped 7 bases and J dropped 1; count of bases not matched to a gene: 5. There are 14 residues in the CDR3. CDR3 loop: CSAGQGLSGNTIYF. CDR3 coding DNA: TGCAGCGCGGGACAGGGATTATCTGGAAACACCATATATTTT.

The sample holds one count of this clone. V gene TRBV10-3 combines with J gene TRBJ2-2; 11 nucleotides align to TRBD2. This CDR3 comprises 15 residues. The V gene end was trimmed by 4 bases and the J gene end by 4 bases; junction bases not matched to a gene: 2. Germline V gene data show CDR1 as ENHRY and CDR2 as SYGVKD. The CDR3 DNA follows: TGTGCCATCAGTGGACTAGCGGGATTCACCGGGGAGCTGTTTTTT. Amino acids: CAISGLAGFTGELFF.